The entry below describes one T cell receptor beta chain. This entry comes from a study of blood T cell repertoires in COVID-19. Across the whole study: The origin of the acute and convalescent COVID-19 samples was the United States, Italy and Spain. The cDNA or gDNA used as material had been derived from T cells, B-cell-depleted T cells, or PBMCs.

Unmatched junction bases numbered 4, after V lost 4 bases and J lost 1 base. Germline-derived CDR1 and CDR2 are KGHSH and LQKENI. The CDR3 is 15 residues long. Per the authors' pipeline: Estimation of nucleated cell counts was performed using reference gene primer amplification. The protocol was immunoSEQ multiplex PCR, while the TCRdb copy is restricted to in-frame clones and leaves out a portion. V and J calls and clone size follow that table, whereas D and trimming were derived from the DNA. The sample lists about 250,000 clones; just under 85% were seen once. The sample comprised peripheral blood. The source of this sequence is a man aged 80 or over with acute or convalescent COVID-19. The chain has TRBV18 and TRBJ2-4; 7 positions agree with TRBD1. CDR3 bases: TGTGCCAGCTCACTGCCAGGGGGTGCCAAAAACATTCAGTACTTC. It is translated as CASSLPGGAKNIQYF.